This T cell receptor (beta chain) came from a study of blood T cells in healthy people across ages. Study findings and constraints: Unknown donor CMV status possibly confounded expanded clonotype changes.

Alongside a J-beta primer mix, a sample-barcoded 5' primer served in a second PCR lasting about 7 to 11 cycles. Each sample yielded at least 2.5 million CDR3-containing paired-end reads. TCRdb called the 5' RACE reads again in MiXCR, with one record for every CDR3 protein. The table has about 720,000 distinct CDR3 sequences, more than 20% seen once. This CDR3 is built from 15 residues. Germline V lookup: CDR1 SGHRS, CDR2 YFSETQ. The V gene lost 0 bases and the J gene lost 2 bases, with 11 bases spanning the gap. To note about this clonotype: What it binds is not known.

This sample was shared with a second study, whose subject was T cells of mothers and their children. From that report: The second PCR used the M1S primer, and this primer added sample barcodes and 2-4 random nucleotides. The overlap seen between related mothers and children slightly exceeded that of unrelated pairs, though not significantly.

The sequence derives from a boy between 5 and 17 years old in good health. This chain joins TRBV5-1 and TRBJ1-2; the D gene is possibly TRBD1 (6 bases). Source material: blood. CDR3 residues: CASSLDPGGNYGYTF. The CDR3 bases are TGCGCCAGCAGCTTGGATCCGGGGGGCAACTATGGCTACACCTTC.